Reported below is one T cell receptor (beta chain). The antigen remains undetermined. These data belong to a study of blood T cells in healthy people across ages. General study results and limits: The long-lived group displayed more naive CD4+ cells, plus higher diversity, than the aged donors did.

CDR1 and CDR2 from the germline V gene are DFQATT and SNEGSKA (reference sequence). Trimming pared 5 bases from V and 1 base from J, leaving 9 bases between. The CDR3 consists of 13 residues. Together with a sample-barcoded 5' primer, a J-beta primer mix was included in a second PCR lasting about 7 to 11 cycles. A minimum of 2.5 million CDR3-containing paired-end reads was obtained for each sample. One entry per CDR3 protein results from TCRdb running MiXCR on the 5' RACE reads. The table records over 500,000 distinct CDR3 sequences, approximately 26% of them present only once. This sample was also put to use in a study of T cells of mothers and their children.

The clonotype was recovered from a boy aged 2 to 10 in good health. The chain couples TRBV20-1 to TRBJ1-3; unclear D gene. Specimen: blood. CDR3 loop: CSAGGLSGNTIYF. CDR3 nucleotide sequence: TGCAGTGCTGGAGGACTATCTGGAAACACCATATATTTT.